The 3 T cell receptor beta chains below were found in one sample sequenced in a study of shared clonotypes between healthy human individuals. TCRdb's copy holds only in-frame clones and misses some; the assay was immunoSEQ multiplex PCR. The repertoire holds nearly 600,000 clones, with just under 97% as singletons. CD45RO-negative CD8 cells positively selected for CCR7 made up the naive population, which excluded terminally differentiated effector memory CD45RA+ cells. Sequencing used naive CD8+ T cells sorted from blood. These receptors all stem from a woman aged 25 to 45 in good health.

The rearrangement uses TRBV27 and TRBJ1-1, with D unresolved. Germline V gives CDR1 MNHEY, CDR2 SMNVEV (reference sequence). Trimming took 7 bases from V and 4 from J, leaving 10 bases between them. The CDR3 covers 12 residues. The CDR3 protein is CASKPSATEAFF. For the CDR3, the DNA is TGTGCCAGCAAACCCTCCGCCACTGAAGCTTTCTTT.

Note on this clone: At the DNA level, this CDR3 is encoded by other sequences in the same sample as well. The gene calls are TRBV13 and TRBJ1-5, with TRBD1 matching over 9 bases. The CDR3 consists of 14 residues. CDR1 and CDR2 (germline): PRHDT, FYEKMQ (reference sequence). V was clipped by 5 bases and J by 4 bases; unmatched bases: 3. Here the CDR3 reads CASSLGTGNQPQHF. The CDR3 DNA sequence: TGTGCCAGCAGCCTGGGGACAGGGAATCAGCCCCAGCATTTT.

The chain couples TRBV15 to TRBJ1-4; D might be TRBD1 (5 bases). Germline V CDR1 and CDR2: LNHNV, YYDKDF (reference sequence). This CDR3 is 16 amino acids long. V lost 1 base and J 3 bases, leaving 12 bases between the germline ends. In nucleotides, the CDR3 is TGTGCCACCAGCAGAGGGTTCAGACAGTCTAATGAAAAACTGTTTTTT. Protein: CATSRGFRQSNEKLFF.